What follows are 11 T cell receptor beta chains derived from one specimen sequenced in a study of T-cell memory formation after mild COVID-19. Each CDR3 protein gets one entry after TCRdb re-called the 5' RACE reads with MiXCR. Of around 250,000 distinct CDR3 sequences in the sample, under 20% were seen once. Specimen: PBMCs or a T cell subset sorted from them (not recorded which). These receptors were collected from a man younger than 35 who had mild COVID-19 (a few samples of this study predate the infection). Cell type and time point are not known.

This clonotype was counted only a few times. This sequence joins TRBV7-2 and TRBJ1-5; D call uncertain. The V gene's germline CDR1 is SGHTA and CDR2 FQGNSA. The CDR3 runs 15 residues. Trimming stripped 4 bases from V and 6 bases from J, with 16 bases between. The CDR3 DNA reads TGTGCCAGCAGCTCCCAGACAAGCGTGGTTCAGCCCCAGCATTTT. Protein sequence: CASSSQTSVVQPQHF.

V gene TRBV6-5 combines with J gene TRBJ2-1, with D perhaps matching TRBD1 (6 bases). The V gene's germline CDR1 is MNHEY and CDR2 SVGAGI. The CDR3 length is 13 residues. V was shortened by 6 bases and J by 6 bases, with 12 bases between the two germline ends. As DNA, the CDR3 is TGTGCCAGCAGATTGACAGGAGCCAATGAGCAGTTCTTC. Protein product: CASRLTGANEQFF.

This chain links TRBV5-1 with TRBJ2-6; a possible D gene is TRBD1 (5 bases). V lost 5 bases, J lost 3 bases, and 6 bases lay in between. Germline loops: CDR1 SGHRS, CDR2 YFSETQ. The CDR3 length is 13 residues. The CDR3 bases are TGCGCCAGCAGGGGGCTTGGGGCCAACGTCCTGACTTTC. Its protein product is CASRGLGANVLTF.

The CDR3 sequence is CASSLAVGRQNTEAFF. CDR3 in DNA: TGTGCCAGCAGCTTGGCCGTCGGGCGGCAGAACACTGAAGCTTTCTTT. The V call is TRBV5-6, the J call TRBJ1-1; D call uncertain. Germline values: CDR1 SGHDT, CDR2 YYEEEE. CDR3 size: 16 residues. The ends were cut back, 0 bases at V and 1 base at J, with 13 bases in the middle. Based on the CDR3 plus reference TRBV5-6 and TRBJ1-1, the full variable domain is DAGVTQSPTHLIKTRGQQVTLRCSPKSGHDTVSWYQQALGQGPQFIFQYYEEEERQRGNFPDRFSGHQFPNYSSELNVNALLLGDSALYLCASSLAVGRQNTEAFFGQGTRLTVV.

This clonotype was observed at least ten times. The chain links TRBV12-3 or TRBV12-4 to TRBJ1-1; unclear D gene. The length of the CDR3 is 13 residues. V shed 3 bases and J shed 10 bases, with 15 bases lying between them. The CDR3 spells CASSFSAGYTAFF. In DNA, the CDR3 is TGTGCCAGCAGTTTTTCGGCAGGTTATACAGCTTTCTTT.

This clonotype was seen ten or more times. The chain is built from TRBV5-1 and TRBJ2-3, with D unclear. CDR1 is SGHRS and CDR2 is YFSETQ in the germline V gene. V was shortened by 4 bases and J by 1 base, with 10 bases between the two germline ends. CDR3 size: 14 residues. The CDR3 reads CASSPELGTDTQYF. The CDR3 DNA sequence: TGCGCCAGCAGCCCCGAGCTAGGCACAGATACGCAGTATTTT.

The CDR3 protein is CASRGQATDTQYF. DNA of the CDR3: TGTGCCAGCAGAGGACAGGCAACAGATACGCAGTATTTT. The rearrangement links TRBV6-5 to TRBJ2-3; 7 positions match TRBD1. Germline assignment: CDR1 MNHEY and CDR2 SVGAGI. This CDR3 region has 13 residues. Trimming took 6 bases from V and 3 from J; bases not matched to a gene: 3.

This clonotype was seen at least ten times. This sequence joins TRBV4-3 and TRBJ2-1; the D gene is possibly TRBD2 (6 bases). The CDR3 extends over 13 amino acids. Germline V CDR1 and CDR2: LGHNA, YSLEER. The V end was cut by 3 bases, the J end by 4 bases, with 7 bases between. The CDR3 DNA sequence: TGCGCCAGCAGCCAGGCGGGGTACAATGAGCAGTTCTTC. Its translation is CASSQAGYNEQFF.

This clonotype was seen more than once but under ten times. The rearrangement uses TRBV20-1 and TRBJ1-5, with D hard to call. This CDR3 is 11 amino acids long. Germline values: CDR1 DFQATT, CDR2 SNEGSKA (reference sequence). Deletions cut 5 bases from V and 1 base from J, with 3 bases between. CDR3 sequence: CSADSNQPQHF. The CDR3, as DNA: TGCAGTGCTGACAGCAATCAGCCCCAGCATTTT.

J is TRBJ1-5 and V is TRBV9, with 7 bases lining up with TRBD1. Trimming cost V 2 bases and J 7 bases; bases outside gene matches: 6. This CDR3 is 14 amino acids long. In germline, CDR1 is SGDLS, CDR2 YYNGEE. The CDR3 spells CASSVTGVGQPQHF. As DNA, the CDR3 is TGTGCCAGCAGCGTTACAGGGGTGGGGCAGCCCCAGCATTTT.

The genes are TRBV18 and TRBJ1-1; no clear D gene. Trimming took off 1 base at V and 2 bases at J, with 8 bases between the two ends. Germline lookup yields CDR1 KGHSH and CDR2 LQKENI. This CDR3 region has 14 residues. The CDR3 bases are TGTGCCAGCTCACCACAGGGTAAAAACACTGAAGCTTTCTTT. It specifies CASSPQGKNTEAFF.